The text below deals with one T cell receptor beta chain. In the original analysis: The authors estimated nucleated cell counts from reference gene primer amplification. The table came from immunoSEQ multiplex PCR; TCRdb's copy has only in-frame clones and leaves some out. V, J and clone size are those of that table, while D and trimming were read from the DNA. The sample carries some 50,000 clones, 75% to 90% recorded once. This entry is derived from a study of blood T cell repertoires in COVID-19. From germline, CDR1 is SEHNR and CDR2 FQNEAQ (reference sequence). Germline trimming cut 4 bases from V and 1 base from J; bases unmatched to any gene: 5. This CDR3 is 15 amino acids long.

The rearrangement joins TRBV7-9 to TRBJ1-1; 8 nucleotides match TRBD1. The receptor's source is a human donor in a cohort sampled during active COVID-19. Sequenced sample: peripheral blood. CDR3 region: CASSSLGTGNTEAFF. Written as DNA, the CDR3 is TGTGCCAGCAGCTCCCTGGGGACAGGGAACACTGAAGCTTTCTTT.